This T cell receptor (beta chain) was found in a study of long-term antiretroviral therapy in people with HIV. Looking at the study overall: Specimens dating back about a decade before the 2015 immediate-ART recommendation are the oldest included.

Study-level results: For ART adherence, viral resistance and therapy changes, no data were available.

The assay, immunoSEQ v3.0, was run at survey level. Using immunoSEQ multiplex PCR, the repertoire was profiled, and TCRdb retains in-frame clones only, with some absent. The profile covers tens of thousands of clones, with roughly 80% appearing a single time and over 5% taken by the ten largest. Of note for this clone: The antigen remains unidentified.

The CDR3 covers 11 residues. Germline V gene sequence: CDR1 SQVTM, CDR2 ANQGSEA. The V gene lost 6 bases and the J gene lost 2 bases, with 8 bases spanning the gap. This sequence was found in a young man with HIV. V usage is TRBV29-1 and J usage is TRBJ2-7; D gene uncertain. The sequenced sample was unsorted PBMCs, obtained 1.5 years after starting antiretroviral therapy. The DNA of the CDR3 is TGCAGCGTGGTTGGGGCCTACGAGCAGTACTTC. This gives the protein CSVVGAYEQYF.